This TCR beta chain emerged from a study of persistence of HIV-infected CD4 T cells. Overall study context: A couple of participants gave one leukapheresis sample; others gave up to about 200 mL blood repeatedly.

CDR1 SGHVS and CDR2 FQNEAQ come from the germline V gene. The V and J ends lost 5 bases and 4 bases respectively, with 9 bases between them. CDR3 length: 13 amino acids. In regard to this clone: What it recognizes is unknown.

Study results and limitations: Antigen-responding cells were enriched for degenerate expanded CDR3beta sequences. TCRbeta richness was lower in CMV- and Gag-responding cells than in anti-CD3/anti-CD28-responding cells.

Sequencing used immunoSEQ version 4 in survey mode. Each sample used up to 1 ug genomic DNA diluted to about 10 ng/uL. The method was immunoSEQ multiplex PCR; TCRdb's version includes in-frame clones alone and lacks a portion of them. Of fewer than 30,000 clones listed, almost 85% are singletons. The stimulus was lysate of CMV-infected fibroblasts, roughly 10 ug/mL. Sorted nonresponding memory CD4+ T cells were CD40L-negative, CD69-negative, CD45RO-high. The chain recombines TRBV7-8 with TRBJ1-5, with unresolved D. Sequencing used CD4+ T cells sorted from PBMCs after 18-hour stimulation, obtained from a patient who received antiretroviral therapy. The sequence was collected from an adult man with HIV who was CMV-seropositive. DNA of the CDR3: TGTGCCAGCAGCGGAGGAAAAAATCAGCCCCAGCATTTT. This codes for CASSGGKNQPQHF.